A selection of T cell receptor beta chains follows, all from one sample in a study of Ad26.COV2.S vaccination and SARS-CoV-2 variants. Libraries were prepared by immunoSEQ multiplex PCR; TCRdb keeps only in-frame clonotypes and omits some of them. The sample consists of about 460,000 clones, about nine tenths of them appearing once. This material consisted of peripheral blood, taken in a trial of Ad26.COV2.S vaccine versus placebo. The receptors here all came from a person between 18 and 65 years old who received the Ad26.COV2.S COVID-19 vaccine or a placebo. CDR3s include the opening cysteine and the closing phenylalanine or tryptophan. Each record gives: clone size, D gene, V gene, J gene, CDR3 protein, CDR3 DNA. D genes are given only for firm matches. Size values are once, few and many counts, or a class for expanded clones, and some rows have none.

clone size: .
D gene: .
V gene: TRBV7-2
J gene: TRBJ2-1
CDR3 protein: CASSLRARTLGHNEQFF
CDR3 DNA: TGTGCCAGCAGCCTGAGAGCCAGGACCCTTGGGCACAATGAGCAGTTCTTC

clone size: few
D gene: TRBD1
V gene: TRBV5-4
J gene: TRBJ1-2
CDR3 protein: CASSLPDRQGAYYGYTF
CDR3 DNA: TGTGCCAGCAGCCTACCCGATAGGCAGGGGGCCTACTATGGCTACACCTTC

clone size: .
D gene: .
V gene: TRBV28
J gene: TRBJ2-7
CDR3 protein: CASSLAGWGREQYF
CDR3 DNA: TGTGCCAGCAGTTTAGCAGGGTGGGGTCGGGAGCAGTACTTC

clone size: .
D gene: TRBD2
V gene: TRBV19
J gene: TRBJ2-7
CDR3 protein: CASRMRGSSYEQYF
CDR3 DNA: TGTGCCAGTAGGATGCGGGGGAGCTCCTACGAGCAGTACTTC

clone size: .
D gene: .
V gene: TRBV29-1
J gene: TRBJ2-3
CDR3 protein: CSYCPSGTDTQYF
CDR3 DNA: TGCAGCTATTGCCCCAGCGGCACAGATACGCAGTATTTT

clone size: .
D gene: TRBD1
V gene: TRBV9
J gene: TRBJ1-4
CDR3 protein: CASSVTNRGTGEKGGEKLFF
CDR3 DNA: TGTGCCAGCAGCGTAACGAATAGAGGGACAGGGGAAAAAGGAGGAGAAAAACTGTTTTTT

clone size: .
D gene: .
V gene: TRBV27
J gene: TRBJ2-2
CDR3 protein: CASRLTVVTGELFF
CDR3 DNA: TGTGCCAGCAGGCTGACGGTAGTGACCGGGGAGCTGTTTTTT

clone size: .
D gene: .
V gene: TRBV18
J gene: TRBJ2-1
CDR3 protein: CASSPQAGGPSSYNEQFF
CDR3 DNA: TGTGCCAGCTCACCTCAAGCCGGGGGTCCCAGCTCCTACAATGAGCAGTTCTTC

clone size: .
D gene: .
V gene: TRBV6-2/TRBV6-3
J gene: TRBJ1-1
CDR3 protein: CASSYPRVDTEAFF
CDR3 DNA: TGTGCCAGCAGTTACCCCAGGGTGGACACTGAAGCTTTCTTT

clone size: .
D gene: TRBD2
V gene: TRBV18
J gene: TRBJ2-7
CDR3 protein: CASSPWAGDLYEQYF
CDR3 DNA: TGTGCCAGCTCACCATGGGCGGGGGATCTCTACGAGCAGTACTTC

clone size: .
D gene: TRBD1
V gene: TRBV5-1
J gene: TRBJ2-7
CDR3 protein: CASSRGQGMLAYEQYF
CDR3 DNA: TGCGCCAGCAGCCGAGGACAGGGGATGCTAGCCTACGAGCAGTACTTC

clone size: .
D gene: TRBD1
V gene: TRBV5-1
J gene: TRBJ2-2
CDR3 protein: CASTLWTGGAGAGELFF
CDR3 DNA: TGCGCCAGCACCCTCTGGACAGGGGGCGCCGGGGCCGGGGAGCTGTTTTTT

clone size: .
D gene: .
V gene: TRBV24-1
J gene: TRBJ1-2
CDR3 protein: CATSDLEGLSYGYTF
CDR3 DNA: TGTGCCACCAGTGATTTGGAGGGCCTAAGCTATGGCTACACCTTC

clone size: .
D gene: .
V gene: TRBV4-1
J gene: TRBJ1-5
CDR3 protein: CASSQDYGVAQPQHF
CDR3 DNA: TGCGCCAGCAGCCAAGATTACGGGGTTGCACAGCCCCAGCATTTT

clone size: .
D gene: TRBD2
V gene: TRBV6-1
J gene: TRBJ2-7
CDR3 protein: CASSQTSGSYEQYF
CDR3 DNA: TGTGCCAGCAGTCAGACTAGCGGGAGCTACGAGCAGTACTTC

clone size: .
D gene: .
V gene: TRBV18
J gene: TRBJ2-7
CDR3 protein: CASSPGHGVYEQYF
CDR3 DNA: TGTGCCAGCTCACCGGGACACGGAGTGTACGAGCAGTACTTC

clone size: .
D gene: .
V gene: TRBV9
J gene: TRBJ2-1
CDR3 protein: CASSRRDSSSYNEQFF
CDR3 DNA: TGTGCCAGCAGCAGACGGGACTCGAGCTCCTACAATGAGCAGTTCTTC

clone size: .
D gene: .
V gene: TRBV10-1
J gene: TRBJ2-7
CDR3 protein: CASSSSAAYEQYF
CDR3 DNA: TGCGCCAGCAGTTCTAGCGCAGCCTACGAGCAGTACTTC

clone size: .
D gene: .
V gene: TRBV2
J gene: TRBJ2-5
CDR3 protein: CASRVAQADRETQYF
CDR3 DNA: TGTGCCAGCCGTGTGGCACAGGCCGATCGAGAGACCCAGTACTTC

clone size: once
D gene: .
V gene: TRBV7-2
J gene: TRBJ1-5
CDR3 protein: CASSLLGSNQPQHF
CDR3 DNA: TGTGCCAGCAGCTTACTGGGCAGCAATCAGCCCCAGCATTTT

clone size: .
D gene: TRBD2
V gene: TRBV10-2
J gene: TRBJ2-3
CDR3 protein: CASISSGRRDLDTQYF
CDR3 DNA: TGCGCCAGCATTTCTAGCGGGAGACGGGATTTAGATACGCAGTATTTT

clone size: .
D gene: .
V gene: TRBV10-3
J gene: TRBJ1-4
CDR3 protein: CAISDSRGLSEKLFF
CDR3 DNA: TGTGCCATCAGTGATTCCAGGGGCCTCTCGGAAAAACTGTTTTTT

clone size: .
D gene: .
V gene: TRBV9
J gene: TRBJ1-6
CDR3 protein: CASSVDGTSRVNSPLHF
CDR3 DNA: TGTGCCAGCAGCGTAGACGGGACAAGTAGGGTGAATTCACCCCTCCACTTT

clone size: .
D gene: .
V gene: TRBV5-1
J gene: TRBJ1-1
CDR3 protein: CASSRGHPNTEAFF
CDR3 DNA: TGCGCCAGCAGCAGGGGACACCCCAACACTGAAGCTTTCTTT

clone size: .
D gene: .
V gene: TRBV5-4
J gene: TRBJ2-5
CDR3 protein: CASSRQSGNLIQETQYF
CDR3 DNA: TGTGCCAGCAGCCGTCAGAGCGGCAACCTAATTCAAGAGACCCAGTACTTC

clone size: .
D gene: TRBD1
V gene: TRBV28
J gene: TRBJ2-7
CDR3 protein: CASTLRDRGQEQYF
CDR3 DNA: TGTGCCAGCACCCTTCGGGACAGGGGGCAGGAGCAGTACTTC

clone size: .
D gene: .
V gene: TRBV27
J gene: TRBJ1-2
CDR3 protein: CASSLATNYGYTF
CDR3 DNA: TGTGCCAGCAGTTTGGCAACTAACTATGGCTACACCTTC

clone size: .
D gene: TRBD2
V gene: TRBV2
J gene: TRBJ2-5
CDR3 protein: CASSSRLAFQETQYF
CDR3 DNA: TGTGCCAGCAGTTCAAGACTAGCTTTCCAAGAGACCCAGTACTTC

clone size: .
D gene: .
V gene: TRBV29-1
J gene: TRBJ2-2
CDR3 protein: CSVESDANTGELFF
CDR3 DNA: TGCAGCGTTGAGAGCGACGCGAACACCGGGGAGCTGTTTTTT

clone size: .
D gene: .
V gene: TRBV11-2
J gene: TRBJ1-1
CDR3 protein: CARPNTPRLNTEAFF
CDR3 DNA: TGTGCCAGACCCAACACTCCCAGGCTGAACACTGAAGCTTTCTTT

clone size: .
D gene: .
V gene: TRBV7-2
J gene: TRBJ1-2
CDR3 protein: CASSLLVGTRAGGYTF
CDR3 DNA: TGTGCCAGCAGCTTATTAGTTGGGACAAGGGCGGGTGGCTACACCTTC

clone size: .
D gene: TRBD2
V gene: TRBV7-2
J gene: TRBJ2-1
CDR3 protein: CASSSPRGAGAYNEQFF
CDR3 DNA: TGTGCCAGCAGCTCCCCCCGCGGAGCGGGGGCCTACAATGAGCAGTTCTTC

clone size: .
D gene: .
V gene: TRBV11-2
J gene: TRBJ2-7
CDR3 protein: CASTHSGRPDSYEQYF
CDR3 DNA: TGTGCCAGCACCCACTCAGGGCGGCCAGACTCCTACGAGCAGTACTTC

clone size: .
D gene: .
V gene: TRBV5-1
J gene: TRBJ2-3
CDR3 protein: CASSSAGLTHTDTQYF
CDR3 DNA: TGCGCCAGCAGCTCCGCGGGACTTACCCACACAGATACGCAGTATTTT

clone size: .
D gene: .
V gene: TRBV19
J gene: TRBJ1-6
CDR3 protein: CASSMRGARNSPLHF
CDR3 DNA: TGTGCCAGTAGTATGCGGGGCGCAAGGAATTCACCCCTCCACTTT

clone size: .
D gene: .
V gene: TRBV6-6
J gene: TRBJ1-2
CDR3 protein: CATQLIGDQNYGYTF
CDR3 DNA: TGTGCCACCCAGTTAATCGGGGACCAAAACTATGGCTACACCTTC

clone size: .
D gene: .
V gene: TRBV6-2/TRBV6-3
J gene: TRBJ2-1
CDR3 protein: CASSYTFTLGEFF
CDR3 DNA: TGTGCCAGCAGTTACACCTTCACACTGGGGGAGTTCTTC

clone size: .
D gene: .
V gene: TRBV11-2
J gene: TRBJ1-1
CDR3 protein: CASSAGSPGTEAFF
CDR3 DNA: TGTGCCAGCAGCGCCGGGTCCCCGGGCACTGAAGCTTTCTTT

clone size: .
D gene: TRBD1
V gene: TRBV5-5
J gene: TRBJ2-7
CDR3 protein: CASSLAQGYEQYF
CDR3 DNA: TGTGCCAGCAGCTTAGCACAGGGGTACGAGCAGTACTTC

clone size: .
D gene: .
V gene: TRBV5-4
J gene: TRBJ1-2
CDR3 protein: CASSSPWGGAYGYTF
CDR3 DNA: TGTGCCAGCAGCTCCCCTTGGGGGGGCGCCTATGGCTACACCTTC

clone size: .
D gene: .
V gene: TRBV7-8
J gene: TRBJ1-2
CDR3 protein: CASSLKRVANYGYTF
CDR3 DNA: TGTGCCAGCAGCTTAAAAAGGGTAGCTAACTATGGCTACACCTTC

clone size: .
D gene: TRBD2
V gene: TRBV7-2
J gene: TRBJ2-5
CDR3 protein: CASSLARTSDVTQYF
CDR3 DNA: TGTGCCAGCAGCTTAGCGCGGACTAGCGACGTGACCCAGTACTTC